These T cell receptor beta chains were read from a single sample in a study of cytomegalovirus exposure and HLA in healthy donors. The table came from immunoSEQ multiplex PCR; TCRdb's copy has only in-frame clones and leaves some out. The data contain some 180,000 clones, about 69% of them seen just once; the ten biggest clones take up over 2.5%. The sequenced sample consisted of PBMCs. These receptors all come from a male donor in good health and CMV-seronegative. The CDR3 runs from the conserved cysteine through the conserved F or W. The D gene is left open where the match is weak. Not every row has a clone size; where given, it reads once, few, many or a size class.

TRBJ2-3	TRBV29-1	NA	TRBD2	CGVEGGSGGDTQYF	TGCGGCGTTGAAGGCGGGTCCGGGGGGGATACGCAGTATTTT
TRBJ2-1	TRBV19	NA	TRBD2	CASSSFGLAGHNEQFF	TGTGCCAGTAGTTCCTTCGGACTAGCGGGGCACAATGAGCAGTTCTTC
TRBJ2-5	TRBV7-2	NA	NA	CASSSKETQYF	TGTGCCAGCAGCTCAAAAGAGACCCAGTACTTC
TRBJ1-4	TRBV6-6	NA	TRBD1	CASSSQGNLNEKLFF	TGTGCCAGCAGTTCACAGGGGAACTTAAATGAAAAACTGTTTTTT
TRBJ2-7	TRBV11-3	once	TRBD1	CASSRGGTGAYEQYF	TGTGCCAGCAGCAGAGGGGGGACAGGCGCCTACGAGCAGTACTTC
TRBJ1-2	TRBV6-1	NA	NA	CASSEGDTYGYTF	TGTGCCAGCAGTGAAGGGGACACCTATGGCTACACCTTC
TRBJ2-5	TRBV28	NA	TRBD2	CASRDLAGGGETQYF	TGTGCCAGCAGGGATCTAGCGGGAGGCGGAGAGACCCAGTACTTC
TRBJ2-1	TRBV28	NA	TRBD2	CASRDTSGSQFF	TGTGCCAGCAGGGATACTAGCGGGAGCCAGTTCTTC
TRBJ1-4	TRBV6-5	NA	NA	CASSFMRSNEYLFF	TGTGCCAGCAGTTTTATGAGATCCAACGAGTATCTGTTTTTT
TRBJ1-3	TRBV5-1	few	TRBD1	CASSLQGAGNTIYF	TGCGCCAGCAGCTTACAGGGGGCCGGAAACACCATATATTTT
TRBJ1-1	TRBV30	NA	TRBD1	CAWSFTGGTEAFF	TGTGCCTGGTCTTTTACAGGGGGCACTGAAGCTTTCTTT